Here is one T cell receptor beta chain with its context. Its antigen is undetermined. The data originate from a study of cytomegalovirus exposure and HLA in healthy donors. With 60 Vbeta and 13 Jbeta primers, the PCR was carried out. Original handling: A later analysis tallied some 84 million unique TCR beta chains, about 9.9 million of them shared. Here immunoSEQ multiplex PCR was the method, and the copy in TCRdb shows in-frame clones only, minus some. That table gives V, J and clone size, and the DNA gave D and trimming. The data show roughly 130,000 clones, more than 70% seen once. Study-wide results and caveats: TCR beta chains associated with HLA were, in a later analysis, more clonally expanded than equally common others.

This receptor was obtained from a human donor in good health. The source material was PBMCs.

The CDR3 DNA sequence: TGCGCCAGCAGCTCGGGACTAGCGGGGCCCTACGAGCAGTACTTC. It is translated as CASSSGLAGPYEQYF. This chain connects TRBV5-1 to TRBJ2-7, with 13 nucleotides matching TRBD2. The V segment lost 3 bases and the J segment 2 bases; nucleotides outside the gene matches: 2. The CDR3 runs 15 residues. Germline lookup yields CDR1 SGHRS and CDR2 YFSETQ.